This TCR beta chain was identified in a study of T cell changes during pregnancy in multiple sclerosis. TCRdb's copy holds only in-frame clones and misses some; the assay was immunoSEQ multiplex PCR. The sample holds over 55,000 clones, approximately 92% seen once. This clone was counted once. The CDR3 is made up of 12 amino acids. Germline V CDR1 and CDR2: MNHEY, SMNVEV (reference sequence). Deletions cut 9 bases from V and 7 bases from J, with 13 bases between. The TCR was taken from a female donor in good health, enrolled as a control in a pregnancy study. The genes are TRBV27 and TRBJ2-1; maybe TRBD2 (5 bases). The sequences come from CD8+ T cells from peripheral blood mononuclear cells, collected in the third trimester of pregnancy. The CDR3 spells CASSTSRNEQFF. CDR3 sequence (DNA): TGTGCCAGTTCAACTAGTAGGAATGAGCAGTTCTTC.